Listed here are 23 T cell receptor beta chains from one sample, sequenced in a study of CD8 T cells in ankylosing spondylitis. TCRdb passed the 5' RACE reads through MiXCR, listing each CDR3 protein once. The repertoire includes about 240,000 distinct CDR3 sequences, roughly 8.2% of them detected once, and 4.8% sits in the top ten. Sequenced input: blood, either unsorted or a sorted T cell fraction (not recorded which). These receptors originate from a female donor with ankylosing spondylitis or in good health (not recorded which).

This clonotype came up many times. Here the CDR3 reads CSASDPRGRHTEAFF. In DNA form, the CDR3 reads TGCAGTGCTAGTGATCCGAGGGGGCGTCACACTGAAGCTTTCTTT. V usage is TRBV20-1 and J usage is TRBJ1-1; 7 bases fit TRBD1. This CDR3 contains 15 residues. From germline, CDR1 is DFQATT and CDR2 SNEGSKA (reference sequence). V lost 3 bases and J lost 3; bases outside the gene matches: 10.

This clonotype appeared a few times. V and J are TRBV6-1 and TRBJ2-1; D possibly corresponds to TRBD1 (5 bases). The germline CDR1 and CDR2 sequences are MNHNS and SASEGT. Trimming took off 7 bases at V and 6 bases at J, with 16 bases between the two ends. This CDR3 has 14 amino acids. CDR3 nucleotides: TGTGCCAGCACCGAGAGAGTTAGGGGCAATGAGCAGTTCTTC. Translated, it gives CASTERVRGNEQFF.

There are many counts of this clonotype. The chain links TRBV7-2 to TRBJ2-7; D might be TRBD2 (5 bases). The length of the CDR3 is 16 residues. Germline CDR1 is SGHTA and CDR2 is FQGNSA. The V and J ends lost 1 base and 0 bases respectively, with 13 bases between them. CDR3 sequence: CASSLGTLGSSYEQYF. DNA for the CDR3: TGTGCCAGCAGCTTAGGGACTTTGGGGTCCTCCTACGAGCAGTACTTC.

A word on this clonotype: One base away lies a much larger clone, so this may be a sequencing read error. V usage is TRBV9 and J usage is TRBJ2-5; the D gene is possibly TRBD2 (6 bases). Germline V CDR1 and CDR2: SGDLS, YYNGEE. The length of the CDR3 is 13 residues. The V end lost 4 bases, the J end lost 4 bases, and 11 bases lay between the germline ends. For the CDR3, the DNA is TGTGCCAGCAGCATTGGAGGGGCAGAGACCCAGTACTTC. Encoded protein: CASSIGGAETQYF.

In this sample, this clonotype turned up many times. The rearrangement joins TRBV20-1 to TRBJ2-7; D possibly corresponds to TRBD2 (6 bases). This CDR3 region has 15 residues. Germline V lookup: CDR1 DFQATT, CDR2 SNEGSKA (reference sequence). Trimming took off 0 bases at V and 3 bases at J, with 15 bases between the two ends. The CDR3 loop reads CSARDLGGLGYEQYF. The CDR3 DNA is TGCAGTGCTAGAGATCTTGGAGGGTTGGGCTACGAGCAGTACTTC.

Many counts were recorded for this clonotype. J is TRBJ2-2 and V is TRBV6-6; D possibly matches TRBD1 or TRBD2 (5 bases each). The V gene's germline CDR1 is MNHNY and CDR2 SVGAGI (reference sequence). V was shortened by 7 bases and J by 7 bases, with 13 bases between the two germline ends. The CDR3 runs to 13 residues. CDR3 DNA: TGTGCCAGCATCCCAGAGGGGAACGGGGAGCTGTTTTTT. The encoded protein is CASIPEGNGELFF.

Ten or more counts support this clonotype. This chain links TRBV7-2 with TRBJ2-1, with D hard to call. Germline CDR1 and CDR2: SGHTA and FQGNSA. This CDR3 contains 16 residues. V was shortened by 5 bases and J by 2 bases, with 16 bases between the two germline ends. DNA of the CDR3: TGTGCCAGCAGCATACGTTCCGATTTTGCCTACAATGAGCAGTTCTTC. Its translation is CASSIRSDFAYNEQFF.

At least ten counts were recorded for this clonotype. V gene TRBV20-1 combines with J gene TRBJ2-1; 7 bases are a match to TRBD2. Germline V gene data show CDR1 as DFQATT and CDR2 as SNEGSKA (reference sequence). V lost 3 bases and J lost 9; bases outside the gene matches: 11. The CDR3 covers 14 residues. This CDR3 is CSASDPSGLGEQFF. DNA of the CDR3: TGCAGTGCTAGCGACCCTAGCGGCCTGGGTGAGCAGTTCTTC.

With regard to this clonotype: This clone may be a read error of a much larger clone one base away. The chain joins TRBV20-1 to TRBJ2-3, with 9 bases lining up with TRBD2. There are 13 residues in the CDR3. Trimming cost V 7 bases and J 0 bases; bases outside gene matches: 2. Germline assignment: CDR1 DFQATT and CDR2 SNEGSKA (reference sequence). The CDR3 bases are TGCAGTGTCACTAGCGGGAGCACAGATACGCAGTATTTT. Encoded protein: CSVTSGSTDTQYF.

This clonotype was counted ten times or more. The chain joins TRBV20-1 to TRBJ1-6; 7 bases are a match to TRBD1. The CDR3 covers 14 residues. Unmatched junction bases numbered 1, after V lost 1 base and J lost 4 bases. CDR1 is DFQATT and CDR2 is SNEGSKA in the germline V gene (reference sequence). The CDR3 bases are TGCAGTGCTAGAGTACAGGGGTATAATTCACCCCTCCACTTT. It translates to CSARVQGYNSPLHF.

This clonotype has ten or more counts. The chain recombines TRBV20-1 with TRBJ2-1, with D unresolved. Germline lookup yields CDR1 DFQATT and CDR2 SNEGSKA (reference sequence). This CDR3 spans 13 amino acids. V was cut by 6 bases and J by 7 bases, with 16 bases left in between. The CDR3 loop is CSAPGVVRNEQFF. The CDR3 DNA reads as TGCAGTGCCCCCGGCGTGGTAAGAAATGAGCAGTTCTTC.

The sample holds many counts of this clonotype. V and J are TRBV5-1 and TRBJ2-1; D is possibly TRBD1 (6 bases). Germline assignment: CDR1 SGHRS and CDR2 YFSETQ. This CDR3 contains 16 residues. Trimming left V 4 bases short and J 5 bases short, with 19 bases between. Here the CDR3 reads CASSPDGQPRNNEQFF. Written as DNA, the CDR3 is TGCGCCAGCAGCCCGGACGGACAGCCCCGAAACAATGAGCAGTTCTTC.

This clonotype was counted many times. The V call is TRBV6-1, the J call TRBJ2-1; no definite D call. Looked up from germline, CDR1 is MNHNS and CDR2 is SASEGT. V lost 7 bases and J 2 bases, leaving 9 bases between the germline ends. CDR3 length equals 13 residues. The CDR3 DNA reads TGTGCCAGCAATCCCTTTCCCTACAATGAGCAGTTCTTC. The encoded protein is CASNPFPYNEQFF.

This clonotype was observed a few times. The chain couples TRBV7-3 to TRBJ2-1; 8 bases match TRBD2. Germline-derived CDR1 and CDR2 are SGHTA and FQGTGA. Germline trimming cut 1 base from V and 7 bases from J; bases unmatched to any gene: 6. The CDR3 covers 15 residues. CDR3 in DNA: TGTGCCAGCAGCTTAAGGGGCGGGAGGATGAATGAGCAGTTCTTC. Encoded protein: CASSLRGGRMNEQFF.

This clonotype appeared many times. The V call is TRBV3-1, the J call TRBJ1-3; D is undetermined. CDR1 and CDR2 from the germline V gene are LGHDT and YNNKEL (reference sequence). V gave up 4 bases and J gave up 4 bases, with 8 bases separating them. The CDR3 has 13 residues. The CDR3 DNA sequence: TGTGCCAGCAGCCCCTTCCCCGGAAACACCATATATTTT. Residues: CASSPFPGNTIYF.

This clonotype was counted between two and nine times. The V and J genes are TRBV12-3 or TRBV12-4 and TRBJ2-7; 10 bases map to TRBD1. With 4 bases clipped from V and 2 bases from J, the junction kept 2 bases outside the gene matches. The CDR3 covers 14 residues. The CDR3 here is CASSWDRGTYEQYF. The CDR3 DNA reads TGTGCCAGCAGTTGGGACAGGGGTACCTACGAGCAGTACTTC.

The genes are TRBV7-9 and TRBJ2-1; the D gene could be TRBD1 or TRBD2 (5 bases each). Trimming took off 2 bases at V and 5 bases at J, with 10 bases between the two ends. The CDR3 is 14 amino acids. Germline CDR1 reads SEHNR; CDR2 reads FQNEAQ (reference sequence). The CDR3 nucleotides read TGTGCCAGCAGCTTACTGGGACCCCACAATGAGCAGTTCTTC. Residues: CASSLLGPHNEQFF.

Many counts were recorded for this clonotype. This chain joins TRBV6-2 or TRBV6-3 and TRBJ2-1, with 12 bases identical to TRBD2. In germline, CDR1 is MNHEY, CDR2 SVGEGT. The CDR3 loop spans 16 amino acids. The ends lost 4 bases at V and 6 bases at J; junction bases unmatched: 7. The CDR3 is CASSFRTSGISNEQFF. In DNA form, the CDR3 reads TGTGCCAGCAGTTTTCGGACTAGCGGGATTTCCAATGAGCAGTTCTTC.

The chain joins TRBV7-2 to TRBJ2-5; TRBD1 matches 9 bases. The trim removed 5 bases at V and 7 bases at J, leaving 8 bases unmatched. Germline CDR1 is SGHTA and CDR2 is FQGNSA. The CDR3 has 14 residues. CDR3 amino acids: CASSLGTGMGTQYF. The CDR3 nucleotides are TGTGCCAGCAGCCTAGGGACAGGGATGGGGACCCAGTACTTC.

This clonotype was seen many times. This CDR3 reads CASSHRGETGELFF. CDR3 sequence (DNA): TGTGCCAGCAGCCATCGCGGGGAGACCGGGGAGCTGTTTTTT. The chain is built from TRBV3-1 and TRBJ2-2; D perhaps matches TRBD2 (6 bases). The V gene lost 3 bases and the J gene lost 5 bases, with 10 bases spanning the gap. The CDR3 extends over 14 amino acids. From germline, CDR1 is LGHDT and CDR2 YNNKEL (reference sequence).

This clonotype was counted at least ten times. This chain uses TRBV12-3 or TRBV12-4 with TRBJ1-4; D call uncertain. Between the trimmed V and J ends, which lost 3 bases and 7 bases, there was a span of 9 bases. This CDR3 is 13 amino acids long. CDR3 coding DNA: TGTGCCAGCAGTTTCAGGCGGGCTGAAAAACTGTTTTTT. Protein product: CASSFRRAEKLFF.

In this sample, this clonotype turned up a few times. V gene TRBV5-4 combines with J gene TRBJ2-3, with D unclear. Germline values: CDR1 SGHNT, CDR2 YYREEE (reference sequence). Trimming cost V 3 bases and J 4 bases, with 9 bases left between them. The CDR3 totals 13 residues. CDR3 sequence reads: CASSSEPADTQYF. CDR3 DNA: TGTGCCAGCAGCTCGGAGCCCGCAGATACGCAGTATTTT.

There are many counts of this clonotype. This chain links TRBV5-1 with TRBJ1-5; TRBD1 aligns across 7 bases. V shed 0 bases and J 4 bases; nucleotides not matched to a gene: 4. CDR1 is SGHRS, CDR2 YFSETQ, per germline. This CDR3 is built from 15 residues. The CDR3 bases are TGCGCCAGCAGCTTGGGGGGACAGCCGAATCAGCCCCAGCATTTT. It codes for CASSLGGQPNQPQHF.